These 17 T cell receptor beta chains came from one sample sequenced in a study of T cell responses to AZD1222 COVID-19 vaccine. The table came from immunoSEQ multiplex PCR; TCRdb's copy has only in-frame clones and leaves some out. The table includes tens of thousands of clones, around 85% detected once. The sample consisted of peripheral blood, taken on day 0 of AZD1222 vaccination. The receptors stem from an adult in good health.

The V call is TRBV5-1, the J call TRBJ1-1; maybe TRBD1 (5 bases). Deletions cut 4 bases from V and 6 bases from J, with 16 bases between. There are 14 residues in the CDR3. Germline V gene sequence: CDR1 SGHRS, CDR2 YFSETQ. DNA of the CDR3: TGCGCCAGCAGCCCAGCACGCAGGGACCCTGAAGCTTTCTTT. This gives the protein CASSPARRDPEAFF.

V and J are TRBV6-6 and TRBJ2-1; D tentatively fits TRBD1 or TRBD2 (5 bases each). This CDR3 has 15 amino acids. V dropped 7 bases and J dropped 0 bases, with 13 bases sitting between them. The germline gives CDR1 MNHNY, CDR2 SVGAGI (reference sequence). CDR3 coding DNA: TGTGCCAGCATCGGAACAGGAGGCTCCTACAATGAGCAGTTCTTC. Amino acids: CASIGTGGSYNEQFF.

The CDR3 DNA follows: TGTGCCAGCAGTTCTCGAGGGGTCGGCGGTTCACCCCTCCACTTT. Amino acid sequence: CASSSRGVGGSPLHF. The V call is TRBV6-5, the J call TRBJ1-6, with D perhaps TRBD1 (5 bases). This CDR3 region has 15 residues. From germline, CDR1 is MNHEY and CDR2 SVGAGI. Trimming removed 4 bases from V and 9 bases from J, with 16 bases in between.

The chain joins TRBV6-6 to TRBJ2-1; 10 positions agree with TRBD2. Germline loops: CDR1 MNHNY, CDR2 SVGAGI (reference sequence). With 5 bases clipped from V and 5 bases from J, the junction kept 6 bases outside the gene matches. The CDR3 totals 15 residues. The CDR3 spells CASSQGLAFNNEQFF. The DNA of the CDR3 is TGTGCCAGCAGTCAGGGACTAGCGTTTAACAATGAGCAGTTCTTC.

The gene calls are TRBV4-1 and TRBJ2-7; 8 bases fit TRBD1. Germline CDR1 reads MGHRA; CDR2 reads YSYEKL. The CDR3 loop spans 15 amino acids. J gave up 3 bases and V 4 bases, and 8 bases lay outside the gene matches. The CDR3: CASSPGQGPRYEQYF. The CDR3, as DNA: TGCGCCAGCAGCCCCGGACAGGGACCCCGCTACGAGCAGTACTTC.

The rearrangement links TRBV27 to TRBJ1-3, with D tentatively TRBD1 (5 bases). Germline V gene lookup returns CDR1 MNHEY and CDR2 SMNVEV (reference sequence). V was trimmed by 3 bases and J by 2 bases, leaving 11 bases between them. The CDR3 totals 15 residues. The CDR3 nucleotides are TGTGCCAGCAGTTTCGCAGGGCCTACTGGAAACACCATATATTTT. This sequence encodes CASSFAGPTGNTIYF.

This chain uses TRBV5-6 with TRBJ1-5; tentatively, D is TRBD1 (6 bases). Germline V gives CDR1 SGHDT, CDR2 YYEEEE. V was shortened by 4 bases and J by 7 bases, with 21 bases between the two germline ends. The length of the CDR3 is 16 residues. Written as DNA, the CDR3 is TGTGCCAGCAGCCTAACAGGGCGGGCCCTTGGGCAGCCCCAGCATTTT. Its protein is CASSLTGRALGQPQHF.

This clone is a singleton in its sample. The genes are TRBV19 and TRBJ1-5; 9 nucleotides line up with TRBD1. The J segment lost 4 bases and the V segment lost 4 bases, leaving 14 bases of the junction unmatched. Germline-derived CDR1 and CDR2 are LNHDA and SQIVND (reference sequence). This CDR3 spans 18 amino acids. CDR3 region: CASSTQGAQAGKNQPQHF. CDR3 in DNA: TGTGCCAGTAGTACACAGGGGGCGCAAGCCGGAAAAAATCAGCCCCAGCATTTT.

The rearrangement uses TRBV7-2 and TRBJ2-3, with 13 bases that match TRBD2. Germline lookup yields CDR1 SGHTA and CDR2 FQGNSA. J gave up 2 bases and V 5 bases, and 10 bases lay outside the gene matches. The CDR3 has 18 residues. CDR3 in DNA: TGTGCCAGCAGCGCAGCTGGACTAGCGGGGGCAAACACAGATACGCAGTATTTT. Amino acids: CASSAAGLAGANTDTQYF.

The rearrangement joins TRBV7-8 to TRBJ2-3; D perhaps matches TRBD1 (5 bases). The CDR3 sequence is 16 residues long. Per germline, CDR1 SGHVS and CDR2 FQNEAQ. Trimming removed 2 bases from V and 6 bases from J, with 18 bases in between. CDR3 nucleotide sequence: TGTGCCAGCAGCTTAATGGGCAGGGTAATATTGGATACGCAGTATTTT. It is translated as CASSLMGRVILDTQYF.

The rearrangement links TRBV12-5 to TRBJ1-3; D gene unclear. The CDR3 length is 15 residues. The ends were cut back, 0 bases at V and 0 bases at J, with 6 bases in the middle. Germline-derived CDR1 and CDR2 are LGHNT and FRNRAP. CDR3 nucleotides: TGTGCTAGTGGTTTGGTACACAGCTCTGGAAACACCATATATTTT. As protein: CASGLVHSSGNTIYF.

This chain uses TRBV5-4 with TRBJ2-5, with TRBD1 as a possible D gene (5 bases). This CDR3 spans 13 amino acids. CDR1 and CDR2 (germline): SGHNT, YYREEE (reference sequence). V lost 1 base, J lost 5 bases, and 9 bases lay in between. CDR3 sequence (DNA): TGTGCCAGCAGCTTGCAGGGTTCCGAGACCCAGTACTTC. Its translation is CASSLQGSETQYF. The full variable domain, its missing parts supplied by reference TRBV5-4 and TRBJ2-5, is ETGVTQSPTHLIKTRGQQVTLRCSSQSGHNTVSWYQQALGQGPQFIFQYYREEENGRGNFPPRFSGLQFPNYSSELNVNALELDDSALYLCASSLQGSETQYFGPGTRLLVL.

This sequence joins TRBV15 and TRBJ2-5; TRBD2 matches at 7 bases. The CDR3 covers 14 residues. V lost 5 bases to trimming and J lost 5 bases; unmatched junction nucleotides: 8. The V gene's germline CDR1 is LNHNV and CDR2 YYDKDF (reference sequence). The CDR3 DNA reads TGTGCCACCAGCCAGGTGGGGGGGTTCGAGACCCAGTACTTC. This codes for CATSQVGGFETQYF.

V and J are TRBV30 and TRBJ2-1; the D gene is possibly TRBD1 (6 bases). Germline V lookup: CDR1 GTSNPN, CDR2 SVGIG (reference sequence). CDR3 length: 14 residues. V lost 1 base to trimming and J lost 4 bases, with 11 bases between them. CDR3 DNA sequence: TGTGCCTGGAGTGGCTGGACAGAGTACAATGAGCAGTTCTTC. Translation: CAWSGWTEYNEQFF.

The V call is TRBV6-4, the J call TRBJ1-1; possible D gene TRBD1, 5 bases. V lost 6 bases and J lost 0, with 11 bases in between. The CDR3 length is 14 residues. CDR1 and CDR2 (germline): MRHNA, SNTAGT. As DNA, the CDR3 is TGTGCCAGCAGGGCCAGGGAGATGAACACTGAAGCTTTCTTT. Translated, it gives CASRAREMNTEAFF.

The rearrangement uses TRBV10-3 and TRBJ1-3; possibly TRBD1 for D (6 bases). This CDR3 has 14 amino acids. V shed 8 bases and J shed 4 bases, with 15 bases lying between them. From germline, CDR1 is ENHRY and CDR2 SYGVKD. The CDR3 DNA reads as TGTGCCATCGCATCAGGGGTGGGAGGAAACACCATATATTTT. Amino acids: CAIASGVGGNTIYF.

The chain employs TRBV4-3 and TRBJ2-1, with D possibly TRBD2 on 6 matching bases. The CDR3 extends over 13 amino acids. V shed 5 bases and J shed 7 bases, with 12 bases lying between them. Germline lookup yields CDR1 LGHNA and CDR2 YSLEER. CDR3 protein: CASSLRGLNEQFF. As DNA, the CDR3 is TGCGCCAGCAGCTTACGGGGGTTGAATGAGCAGTTCTTC.